Below are 24 T cell receptor beta chains sequenced from a single sample in a study of OX40 agonist ivuxolimab in advanced cancers. Preparation of the library involved the immunoSEQ multiplex PCR assay. Imported from immuneACCESS, the table was reduced by TCRdb to in-frame sequences with V and J called. These copies leave out some clones; in studies compared against another copy, an unresolved V gene accounts for under half, and the cause of the remainder is not known. Across this sample there are about 44,000 clones, with roughly nine tenths seen only once. In total, the top ten clones hold under 30% of the sample. The material was CD4+ or CD8+ T cells sorted from blood, obtained in a trial of the OX40 agonist ivuxolimab. These receptors originate from an adult with an advanced solid tumor such as melanoma, head and neck, liver or kidney cancer.

The chain recombines TRBV9 with TRBJ2-1, with D possibly TRBD2 on 6 matching bases. This CDR3 spans 14 amino acids. Germline CDR1 reads SGDLS; CDR2 reads YYNGEE. Trimming pared 4 bases from V and 4 bases from J, leaving 12 bases between. The CDR3 region has the DNA TGTGCCAGCAGCTATCGGGACTCTTACAATGAGCAGTTCTTC. Amino acid sequence: CASSYRDSYNEQFF.

The chain joins TRBV6-1 to TRBJ2-1; 7 bases match TRBD2. Germline V lookup: CDR1 MNHNS, CDR2 SASEGT. The CDR3 consists of 16 residues. After removal of 3 bases from V and 1 base from J, the junction contained 6 bases not matched to a gene. CDR3 bases: TGTGCCAGCAGTGACTTTAGCGGGCGGTCCTACAATGAGCAGTTCTTC. This codes for CASSDFSGRSYNEQFF.

This rearrangement joins TRBV7-9 to TRBJ2-1; D gene uncertain. The germline V gene encodes CDR1 SEHNR and CDR2 FQNEAQ (reference sequence). The V end was cut by 5 bases, the J end by 4 bases, with 15 bases between. The CDR3 is made up of 15 amino acids. CDR3 nucleotides: TGTGCCAGCAGCCCCGCGGTAGGTAGTTACAATGAGCAGTTCTTC. It yields the protein CASSPAVGSYNEQFF.

The V call is TRBV7-2, the J call TRBJ1-2, with D tentatively TRBD1 (6 bases). The V gene lost 4 bases and the J gene lost 1 base, with 16 bases spanning the gap. The CDR3 is 16 residues long. The germline V gene encodes CDR1 SGHTA and CDR2 FQGNSA. The CDR3 protein is CASSSRDTNFNYGYTF. The DNA of the CDR3 is TGTGCCAGCAGCTCCCGGGACACAAATTTTAACTATGGCTACACCTTC.

The chain uses TRBV14 and TRBJ1-6, with 8 bases matching TRBD1. The CDR3 length is 14 residues. Losses at the gene ends were 6 bases for V and 5 bases for J; bases not matched to a gene: 3. Per the germline V gene, CDR1 is SGHDN and CDR2 is FVKESK. CDR3 region: CASRYRGNNSPLHF. The CDR3 nucleotides read TGTGCCAGCAGATACAGGGGGAATAATTCACCCCTCCACTTT.

The rearrangement links TRBV11-3 to TRBJ2-2; TRBD1 might be the D (5 bases). CDR1 and CDR2 (germline): SGHNT, YENEEA. The CDR3 has 15 residues. With 5 bases removed from V and 1 base from J, the gap between germline ends came to 11 bases. CDR3 nucleotide sequence: TGTGCCAGCAGCGGATATCAGGGGAACACCGGGGAGCTGTTTTTT. It codes for CASSGYQGNTGELFF.

The V call is TRBV13, the J call TRBJ2-1, with 9 positions matching TRBD1. The CDR3 runs 15 residues. Germline lookup yields CDR1 PRHDT and CDR2 FYEKMQ (reference sequence). The V gene end was trimmed by 5 bases and the J gene end by 8 bases; junction bases not matched to a gene: 10. The CDR3 bases are TGTGCCAGCAGCAAAACGGGACAGGGTATGCATGAGCAGTTCTTC. Its translation is CASSKTGQGMHEQFF.

The chain employs TRBV7-9 and TRBJ2-1; 8 bases agree with TRBD2. Losses at the gene ends were 6 bases for V and 0 bases for J; bases not matched to a gene: 10. Germline lookup yields CDR1 SEHNR and CDR2 FQNEAQ (reference sequence). The CDR3 totals 17 residues. CDR3 loop: CASRGFGGRNSYNEQFF. The DNA for the CDR3 is TGTGCCAGCAGGGGGTTTGGCGGGAGGAACTCCTACAATGAGCAGTTCTTC.

This rearrangement joins TRBV6-4 to TRBJ1-2; D is ambiguous. This CDR3 spans 13 amino acids. Germline assignment: CDR1 MRHNA and CDR2 SNTAGT. V was trimmed by 3 bases and J by 1 base, leaving 6 bases between them. The CDR3 reads CASSEDGNYGYTF. Here the CDR3 DNA reads TGTGCCAGCAGTGAGGACGGTAACTATGGCTACACCTTC.

This chain uses TRBV27 with TRBJ2-5, with 8 bases identical to TRBD1. Judging by the DNA end, TRBJ2-7 fits better; the J call may be wrong. Germline V gives CDR1 MNHEY, CDR2 SMNVEV (reference sequence). The CDR3 loop spans 13 amino acids. CDR3 DNA sequence: TGTGCCAGCAGTTTAAGACAGGGGTCCGAGCAGTACTTC. This sequence encodes CASSLRQGSEQYF.

The rearrangement links TRBV7-2 to TRBJ2-1; no clear D gene. CDR3 length: 16 amino acids. Germline V lookup: CDR1 SGHTA, CDR2 FQGNSA. Trimming took 1 base from V and 0 from J, leaving 10 bases between them. CDR3 DNA: TGTGCCAGCAGCTTAGATAGCAGCAGCTCCTACAATGAGCAGTTCTTC. It yields the protein CASSLDSSSSYNEQFF. Combining the CDR3 with reference TRBV7-2 and TRBJ2-1 gives the whole variable domain GAGVSQSPSNKVTEKGKDVELRCDPISGHTALYWYRQSLGQGLEFLIYFQGNSAPDKSGLPSDRFSAERTGGSVSTLTIQRTQQEDSAVYLCASSLDSSSSYNEQFFGPGTRLTVL.

This rearrangement joins TRBV29-1 to TRBJ1-2; the D gene is possibly TRBD1 (5 bases). The germline V and J ends were trimmed by 6 bases and 6 bases, with 8 bases remaining between them. CDR3 length: 10 amino acids. The germline V gene has CDR1 SQVTM and CDR2 ANQGSEA. The DNA for the CDR3 is TGCAGCGTACGGGGGGATGGCTACACCTTC. Translation gives CSVRGDGYTF. The variable domain in full, with the rest retrieved from reference TRBV29-1 and TRBJ1-2, is SAVISQKPSRDICQRGTSLTIQCQVDSQVTMMFWYRQQPGQSLTLIATANQGSEATYESGFVIDKFPISRPNLTFSTLTVSNMSPEDSSIYLCSVRGDGYTFGSGTRLTVV.

The rearrangement joins TRBV19 to TRBJ2-6, with 7 nucleotides matching TRBD1. Germline V lookup: CDR1 LNHDA, CDR2 SQIVND (reference sequence). The V segment lost 4 bases and the J segment 2 bases; nucleotides outside the gene matches: 5. This CDR3 is built from 16 residues. DNA of the CDR3: TGTGCCAGTAGTAGTATCACAGGGGCTGGGGCCAACGTCCTGACTTTC. This translates into CASSSITGAGANVLTF. The full variable domain, with the rest looked up from reference TRBV19 and TRBJ2-6, is DGGITQSPKYLFRKEGQNVTLSCEQNLNHDAMYWYRQDPGQGLRLIYYSQIVNDFQKGDIAEGYSVSREKKESFPLTVTSAQKNPTAFYLCASSSITGAGANVLTFGAGSRLTVL.

This clone was recorded a few times. The chain couples TRBV19 to TRBJ2-2, with 8 positions matching TRBD1. Germline CDR1 LNHDA, CDR2 SQIVND (reference sequence). V was clipped by 4 bases and J by 5 bases; unmatched bases: 9. CDR3 length: 16 residues. CDR3 in amino acids: CASSTHRGSYTGELFF. The CDR3 region has the DNA TGTGCCAGTAGTACTCACAGGGGGTCGTATACCGGGGAGCTGTTTTTT.

This chain links TRBV11-2 with TRBJ2-2, with TRBD1 matching 8 bases. Germline lookup yields CDR1 SGHAT and CDR2 FQNNGV. The V and J ends lost 3 bases and 5 bases, in that order; junction bases with no gene match: 8. This CDR3 contains 16 residues. The CDR3 is CASSFYGTGLTGELFF. DNA for the CDR3: TGTGCCAGCAGCTTTTACGGGACAGGCTTAACCGGGGAGCTGTTTTTT.

This chain joins TRBV18 and TRBJ2-7; 11 bases agree with TRBD1. The CDR3 is made up of 16 amino acids. With 2 bases clipped from V and 2 bases from J, the junction kept 5 bases outside the gene matches. CDR1 is KGHSH, CDR2 LQKENI, per germline. The CDR3 DNA sequence: TGTGCCAGCTCACCATATGAGGGACAGGGGGCCTACGAGCAGTACTTC. Translating it yields CASSPYEGQGAYEQYF.

The rearrangement uses TRBV11-2 and TRBJ2-7; tentatively, D is TRBD1 (8 bases). V lost 0 bases, J lost 0 bases, and 15 bases lay in between. Germline V gene lookup returns CDR1 SGHAT and CDR2 FQNNGV. The CDR3 contains 17 residues. The CDR3: CASSLDLTGGVSYEQYF. DNA of the CDR3: TGTGCCAGCAGCTTAGATCTTACAGGGGGGGTCTCCTACGAGCAGTACTTC.

This clone was seen only a few times. The J gene is TRBJ2-5, the V gene TRBV7-9, with TRBD2 identical over 7 bases. Looked up from germline, CDR1 is SEHNR and CDR2 is FQNEAQ (reference sequence). The CDR3 totals 14 residues. Trimming at V came to 5 bases and at J to 2 bases, leaving 5 bases not matched to a gene. The CDR3 sequence: CASSTSGIQETQYF. The CDR3 DNA reads TGTGCCAGCAGCACCAGCGGGATACAAGAGACCCAGTACTTC.

This chain's CDR3 is CASSIRDGTYNEQFF. As DNA, the CDR3 is TGTGCCAGTAGTATTAGGGACGGAACCTACAATGAGCAGTTCTTC. The chain links TRBV19 to TRBJ2-1; TRBD1 or TRBD2 may be the D gene (5 bases each). The CDR3 totals 15 residues. The V end lost 3 bases, the J end lost 2 bases, and 11 bases lay between the germline ends. CDR1 is LNHDA, CDR2 SQIVND, per germline (reference sequence).

This clone was seen a few times. J is TRBJ2-7 and V is TRBV7-9; D perhaps matches TRBD2 (6 bases). V was clipped by 5 bases and J by 3 bases, with 20 bases between them. The CDR3 spans 16 residues. Germline CDR1 is SEHNR and CDR2 is FQNEAQ (reference sequence). The CDR3 is CASSPQLAGLLYEQYF. The CDR3 DNA follows: TGTGCCAGCAGCCCCCAACTGGCAGGACTACTCTACGAGCAGTACTTC.

This rearrangement joins TRBV19 to TRBJ2-1; D remains ambiguous. Germline CDR1 and CDR2: LNHDA and SQIVND (reference sequence). CDR3 length: 11 amino acids. Trimming removed 4 bases from V and 7 bases from J, with 5 bases in between. CDR3: CASSSLNEQFF. The CDR3 nucleotides are TGTGCCAGTAGTAGTCTTAATGAGCAGTTCTTC. Supplemented by reference TRBV19 and TRBJ2-1, the full variable domain reads DGGITQSPKYLFRKEGQNVTLSCEQNLNHDAMYWYRQDPGQGLRLIYYSQIVNDFQKGDIAEGYSVSREKKESFPLTVTSAQKNPTAFYLCASSSLNEQFFGPGTRLTVL.

The count of this clone is one. The CDR3 sequence: CASSPLAELMGEQFF. DNA for the CDR3: TGTGCCAGCAGCCCCTTAGCGGAATTGATGGGGGAGCAGTTCTTC. The J gene is TRBJ2-1, the V gene TRBV13, with D possibly matching TRBD2 (6 bases). This CDR3 has 15 residues. The V gene lost 5 bases and the J gene lost 10 bases, with 21 bases spanning the gap. The V gene's germline CDR1 is PRHDT and CDR2 FYEKMQ (reference sequence).

CDR3 nucleotides: TGCGCCAGCAGTTTTGTACAGGGAAACACTGAAGCTTTCTTT. This codes for CASSFVQGNTEAFF. The chain combines TRBV5-1 with TRBJ1-1; the D gene is possibly TRBD1 (6 bases). With 5 bases removed from V and 2 bases from J, the gap between germline ends came to 13 bases. CDR3 length equals 14 residues. Germline loops: CDR1 SGHRS, CDR2 YFSETQ.

This clone was found a few times. V usage is TRBV6-5 and J usage is TRBJ2-7; 7 bases agree with TRBD1. The CDR3 consists of 15 residues. Germline CDR1 and CDR2: MNHEY and SVGAGI. V was clipped by 5 bases and J by 4 bases; unmatched bases: 11. In DNA, the CDR3 is TGTGCCAGCAGTCTAAACGGACAGGTCGGGTACGAGCAGTACTTC. Residues: CASSLNGQVGYEQYF.